The subject of this entry is one T cell receptor beta chain. Its antigen is as yet unknown. Germline assignment: CDR1 SGHRS and CDR2 YFSETQ. This CDR3 region has 16 residues. Trimming took off 0 bases at V and 0 bases at J, with 11 bases between the two ends. Clones were read by immunoSEQ multiplex PCR, and TCRdb kept only the in-frame ones, dropping some. The sample yields hundreds of thousands of clones, about nine tenths seen once. The entry originates in a study of cytomegalovirus exposure and HLA in healthy donors. Study-wide points: In vitro work confirmed that three CMV-associated chains recognize CMV antigens. Some public TCRs appeared in many individuals, while most sequences were rare. Researchers counted around 170 TCR beta chains as cytomegalovirus-associated. A later analysis found first-cohort TCR clusters tended to co-occur in the 120 validation repertoires.

Specimen: PBMCs. The V gene is TRBV5-1, the J gene TRBJ2-3, with D possibly being TRBD1 (6 bases). The receptor's source is a woman aged 18-29 years in good health and CMV-seronegative. The CDR3 is CASSLAVGQSTDTQYF. The CDR3 DNA reads TGCGCCAGCAGCTTGGCCGTTGGACAGAGCACAGATACGCAGTATTTT.